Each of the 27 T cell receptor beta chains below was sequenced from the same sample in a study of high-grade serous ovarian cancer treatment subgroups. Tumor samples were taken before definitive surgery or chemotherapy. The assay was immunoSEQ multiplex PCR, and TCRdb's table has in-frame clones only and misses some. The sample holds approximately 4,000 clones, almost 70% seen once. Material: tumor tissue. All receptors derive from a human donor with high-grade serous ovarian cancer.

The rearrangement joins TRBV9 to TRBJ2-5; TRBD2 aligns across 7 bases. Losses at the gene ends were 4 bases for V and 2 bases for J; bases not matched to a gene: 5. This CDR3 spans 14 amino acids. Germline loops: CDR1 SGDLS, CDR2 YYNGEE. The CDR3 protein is CASSPRGVQETQYF. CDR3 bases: TGTGCCAGCAGCCCCCGGGGGGTTCAAGAGACCCAGTACTTC.

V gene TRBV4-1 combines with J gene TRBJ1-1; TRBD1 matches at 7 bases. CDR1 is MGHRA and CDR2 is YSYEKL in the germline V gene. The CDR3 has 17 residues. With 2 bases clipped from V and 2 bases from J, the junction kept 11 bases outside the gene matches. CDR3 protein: CASSQSQFNRGNTEAFF. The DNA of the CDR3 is TGCGCCAGCAGCCAATCACAATTCAACAGGGGAAACACTGAAGCTTTCTTT.

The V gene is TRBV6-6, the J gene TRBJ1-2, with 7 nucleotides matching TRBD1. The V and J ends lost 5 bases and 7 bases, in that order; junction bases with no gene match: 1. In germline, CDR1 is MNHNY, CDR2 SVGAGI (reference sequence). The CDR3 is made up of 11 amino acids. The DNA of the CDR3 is TGTGCCAGCAGTCGACAGGGTGGCTACACCTTC. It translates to CASSRQGGYTF.

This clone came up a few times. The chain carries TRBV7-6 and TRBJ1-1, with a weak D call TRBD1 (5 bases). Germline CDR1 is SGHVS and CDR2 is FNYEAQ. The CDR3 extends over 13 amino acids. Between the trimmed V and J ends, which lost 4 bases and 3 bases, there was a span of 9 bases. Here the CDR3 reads CASSSKGYTEAFF. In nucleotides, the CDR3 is TGTGCCAGCAGCTCAAAGGGGTACACTGAAGCTTTCTTT.

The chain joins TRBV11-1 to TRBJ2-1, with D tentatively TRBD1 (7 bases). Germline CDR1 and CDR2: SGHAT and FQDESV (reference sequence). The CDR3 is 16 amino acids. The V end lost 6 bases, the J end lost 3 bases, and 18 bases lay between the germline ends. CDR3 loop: CASRPNQGGFYNEQFF. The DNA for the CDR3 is TGTGCCAGCAGACCTAACCAGGGGGGTTTCTACAATGAGCAGTTCTTC. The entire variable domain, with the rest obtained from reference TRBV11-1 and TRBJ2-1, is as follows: EAEVAQSPRYKITEKSQAVAFWCDPISGHATLYWYRQILGQGPELLVQFQDESVVDDSQLPKDRFSAERLKGVDSTLKIQPAELGDSAMYLCASRPNQGGFYNEQFFGPGTRLTVL.

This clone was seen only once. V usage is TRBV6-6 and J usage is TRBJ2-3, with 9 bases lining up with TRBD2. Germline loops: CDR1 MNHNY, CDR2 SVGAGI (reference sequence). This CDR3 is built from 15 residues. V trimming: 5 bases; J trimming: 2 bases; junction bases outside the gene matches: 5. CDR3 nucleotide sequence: TGTGCCAGCAGTGGCGAGCGGGGGGCCACAGATACGCAGTATTTT. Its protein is CASSGERGATDTQYF.

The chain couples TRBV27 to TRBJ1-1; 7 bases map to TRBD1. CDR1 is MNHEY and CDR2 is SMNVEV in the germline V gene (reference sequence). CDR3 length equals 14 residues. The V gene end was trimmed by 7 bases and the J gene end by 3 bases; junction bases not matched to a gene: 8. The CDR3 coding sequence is TGTGCCAGCAATCGGGACAGATCTTACACTGAAGCTTTCTTT. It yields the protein CASNRDRSYTEAFF.

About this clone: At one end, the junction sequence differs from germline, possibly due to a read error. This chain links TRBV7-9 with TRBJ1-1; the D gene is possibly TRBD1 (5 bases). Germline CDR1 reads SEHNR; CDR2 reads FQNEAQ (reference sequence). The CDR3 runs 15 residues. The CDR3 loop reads CASSQKERGIPEAFF. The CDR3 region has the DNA TGCGCCAGCAGCCAGAAGGAGAGGGGTATCCCTGAAGCTTTCTTT.

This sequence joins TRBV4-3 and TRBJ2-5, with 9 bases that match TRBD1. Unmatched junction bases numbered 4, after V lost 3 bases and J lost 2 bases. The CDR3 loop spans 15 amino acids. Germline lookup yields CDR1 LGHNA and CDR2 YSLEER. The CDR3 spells CASSHQTGGQETQYF. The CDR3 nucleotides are TGCGCCAGCAGCCATCAGACAGGGGGACAAGAGACCCAGTACTTC.

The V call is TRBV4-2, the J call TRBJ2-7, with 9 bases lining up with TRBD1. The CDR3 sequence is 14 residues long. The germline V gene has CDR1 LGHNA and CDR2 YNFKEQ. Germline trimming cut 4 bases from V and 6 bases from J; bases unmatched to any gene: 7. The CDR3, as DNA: TGTGCCAGCAGCCCGGGACAGGGCTCCGTCGAGCAGTACTTC. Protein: CASSPGQGSVEQYF.

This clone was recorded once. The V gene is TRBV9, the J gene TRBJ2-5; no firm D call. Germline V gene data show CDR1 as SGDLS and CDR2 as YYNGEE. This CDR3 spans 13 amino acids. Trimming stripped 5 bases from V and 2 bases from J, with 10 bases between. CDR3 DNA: TGTGCCAGCAGTCTGGGCCTGCAAGAGACCCAGTACTTC. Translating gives CASSLGLQETQYF.

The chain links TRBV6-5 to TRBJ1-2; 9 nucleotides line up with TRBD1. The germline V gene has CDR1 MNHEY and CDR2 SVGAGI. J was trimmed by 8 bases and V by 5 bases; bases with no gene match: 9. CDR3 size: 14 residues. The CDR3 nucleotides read TGTGCCAGCAGTCTCCGGGACAGGGTCGGGGGCTACACCTTC. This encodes CASSLRDRVGGYTF.

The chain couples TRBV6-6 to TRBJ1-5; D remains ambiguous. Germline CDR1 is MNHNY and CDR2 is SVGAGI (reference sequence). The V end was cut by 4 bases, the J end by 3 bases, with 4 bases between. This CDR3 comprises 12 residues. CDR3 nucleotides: TGTGCCAGCAGTTCATACAATCAGCCCCAGCATTTT. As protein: CASSSYNQPQHF.

CDR3: CASSSDSPMNTEAFF. For the CDR3, the DNA is TGTGCCAGCAGTTCGGACAGCCCAATGAACACTGAAGCTTTCTTT. V and J are TRBV2 and TRBJ1-1; TRBD1 might be the D (6 bases). Deletions cut 5 bases from V and 0 bases from J, with 13 bases between. The CDR3 sequence is 15 residues long. Germline lookup yields CDR1 SNHLY and CDR2 FYNNEI.

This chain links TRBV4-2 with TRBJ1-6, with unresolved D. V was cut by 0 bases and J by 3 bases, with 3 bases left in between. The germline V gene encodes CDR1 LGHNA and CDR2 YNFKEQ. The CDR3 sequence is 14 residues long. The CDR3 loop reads CASSQDSYNSPLHF. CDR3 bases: TGTGCCAGCAGCCAAGATAGCTATAATTCACCCCTCCACTTT.

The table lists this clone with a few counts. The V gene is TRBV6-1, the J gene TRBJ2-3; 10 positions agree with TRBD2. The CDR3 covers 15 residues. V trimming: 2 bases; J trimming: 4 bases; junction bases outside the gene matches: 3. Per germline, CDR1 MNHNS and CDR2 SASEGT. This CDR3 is CASSERTSGADTQYF. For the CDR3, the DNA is TGTGCCAGCAGTGAAAGGACTAGCGGCGCAGATACGCAGTATTTT.

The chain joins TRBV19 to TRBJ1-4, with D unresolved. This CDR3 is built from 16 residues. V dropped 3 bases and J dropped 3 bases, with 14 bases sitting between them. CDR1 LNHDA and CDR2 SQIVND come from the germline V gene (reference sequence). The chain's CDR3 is CASSIGWASANEKLFF. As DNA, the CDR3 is TGTGCCAGTAGTATTGGTTGGGCGTCGGCTAATGAAAAACTGTTTTTT.

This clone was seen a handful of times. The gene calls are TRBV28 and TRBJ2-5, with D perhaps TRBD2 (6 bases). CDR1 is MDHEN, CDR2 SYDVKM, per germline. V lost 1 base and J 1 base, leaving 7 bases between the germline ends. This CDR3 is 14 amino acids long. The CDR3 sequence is CASSLLGGQETQYF. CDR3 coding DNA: TGTGCCAGCAGTTTATTGGGGGGCCAAGAGACCCAGTACTTC.

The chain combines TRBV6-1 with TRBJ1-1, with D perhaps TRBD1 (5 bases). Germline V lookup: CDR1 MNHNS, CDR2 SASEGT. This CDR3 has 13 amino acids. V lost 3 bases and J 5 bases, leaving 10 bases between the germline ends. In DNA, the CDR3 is TGTGCCAGCAGTGAGCGGGGGTTGACTGAAGCTTTCTTT. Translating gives CASSERGLTEAFF.

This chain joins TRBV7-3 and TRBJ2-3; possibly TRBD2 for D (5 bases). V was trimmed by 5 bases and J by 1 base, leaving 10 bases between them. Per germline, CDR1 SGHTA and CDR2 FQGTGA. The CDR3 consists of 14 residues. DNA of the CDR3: TGTGCCAGCAGCGCGAGCGGTGGCACAGATACGCAGTATTTT. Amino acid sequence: CASSASGGTDTQYF. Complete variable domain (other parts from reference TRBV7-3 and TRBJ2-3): GAGVSQTPSNKVTEKGKYVELRCDPISGHTALYWYRQSLGQGPEFLIYFQGTGAADDSGLPNDRFFAVRPEGSVSTLKIQRTERGDSAVYLCASSASGGTDTQYFGPGTRLTVL.

The CDR3 region is CASSQVWTSGGASGANVLTF. CDR3 bases: TGCGCCAGCAGCCAAGTTTGGACTAGCGGGGGGGCCTCTGGGGCCAACGTCCTGACTTTC. V usage is TRBV4-1 and J usage is TRBJ2-6; TRBD2 matches 15 bases. This CDR3 is 20 amino acids long. The germline V gene encodes CDR1 MGHRA and CDR2 YSYEKL. The junction had 4 bases not matched to a gene; V was cut back by 1 base and J by 0 bases.

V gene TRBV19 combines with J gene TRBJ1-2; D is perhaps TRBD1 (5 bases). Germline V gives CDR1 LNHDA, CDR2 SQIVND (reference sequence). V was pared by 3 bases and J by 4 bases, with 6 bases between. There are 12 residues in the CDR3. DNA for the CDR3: TGTGCCAGTAGTATCAGGGCCTATGGCTACACCTTC. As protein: CASSIRAYGYTF.

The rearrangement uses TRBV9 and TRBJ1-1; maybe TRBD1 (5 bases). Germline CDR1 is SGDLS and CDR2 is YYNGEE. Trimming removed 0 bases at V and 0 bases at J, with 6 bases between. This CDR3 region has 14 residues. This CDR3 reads CASSVGQMNTEAFF. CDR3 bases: TGTGCCAGCAGCGTAGGACAGATGAACACTGAAGCTTTCTTT. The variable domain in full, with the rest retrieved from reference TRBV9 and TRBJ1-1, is DSGVTQTPKHLITATGQRVTLRCSPRSGDLSVYWYQQSLDQGLQFLIQYYNGEERAKGNILERFSAQQFPDLHSELNLSSLELGDSALYFCASSVGQMNTEAFFGQGTRLTVV.

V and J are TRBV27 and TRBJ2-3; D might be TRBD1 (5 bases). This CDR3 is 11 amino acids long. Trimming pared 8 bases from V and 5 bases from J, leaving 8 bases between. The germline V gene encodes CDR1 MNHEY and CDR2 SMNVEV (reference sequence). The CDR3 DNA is TGTGCCAGCGGGGCGTTAGATACGCAGTATTTT. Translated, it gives CASGALDTQYF.

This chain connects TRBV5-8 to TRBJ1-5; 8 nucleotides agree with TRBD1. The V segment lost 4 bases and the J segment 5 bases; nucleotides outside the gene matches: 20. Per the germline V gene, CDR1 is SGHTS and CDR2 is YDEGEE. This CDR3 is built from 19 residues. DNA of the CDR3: TGTGCCAGCAGCCCAAGACAGGGGCTCGTCGCTCTGGACCATCAGCCCCAGCATTTT. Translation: CASSPRQGLVALDHQPQHF.

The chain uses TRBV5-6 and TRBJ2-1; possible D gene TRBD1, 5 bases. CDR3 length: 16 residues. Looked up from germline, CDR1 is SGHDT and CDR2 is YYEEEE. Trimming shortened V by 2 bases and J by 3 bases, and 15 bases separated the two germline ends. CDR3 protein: CASSFLPRQGYNEQFF. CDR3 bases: TGTGCCAGCAGCTTCCTCCCTAGGCAGGGCTACAATGAGCAGTTCTTC.

Here the CDR3 reads CASSYSPGGRYGYTF. CDR3 DNA sequence: TGTGCCAGCAGTTACTCGCCAGGGGGCAGGTATGGCTACACCTTC. The V gene is TRBV6-5, the J gene TRBJ1-2, with 8 bases matching TRBD1. This CDR3 contains 15 residues. V lost 0 bases, J lost 5 bases, and 5 bases stayed unmatched. Germline lookup yields CDR1 MNHEY and CDR2 SVGAGI.